These 25 T cell receptor beta chains were sequenced from one sample in a study of molecular identifiers for immune sequencing clone quantification listed by TCRdb under 2018. The protocol used for the library was PCR. Sequencing was carried out with a NextSeq 500. The public reads were reanalyzed by TCRdb: fastp trimming at Q25, MiXCR alignment, in-frame beta chains only. Here each entry gathers all rows of one CDR3 protein and keeps the most common genes and DNA. A total of about 630,000 distinct CDR3 sequences appear in this sample, roughly 27% of them only once. The ten largest clones capture roughly 0.83% of the sample. Sequencing input: naive CD8+ T cells from blood, with Jurkat cell RNA spiked in. This specimen's cell subset or site label, per the study, means: FACS-sorted CD8+CD4-CCR7+CD45RA+ naive T cells. All receptors derive from a human donor in good health. Some libraries in this study had Jurkat cell RNA spiked in.

Worth noting for this clonotype: A much larger clone lies one base from this, so it may be a read error. The chain is built from TRBV6-6 and TRBJ1-5; D is perhaps TRBD1 (5 bases). Trimming stripped 5 bases from V and 2 bases from J, with 16 bases between. The length of the CDR3 is 16 residues. The germline CDR1 and CDR2 sequences are MNHNY and SVGAGI (reference sequence). CDR3 sequence: CASSHTIGRGNQPQHF. In nucleotides, the CDR3 is TGTGCCAGCAGTCACACAATTGGCAGGGGCAATCAGCCCCAGCATTTT.

Comments on this clonotype: A much larger clone lies a single base off, so this may be a read error. This chain uses TRBV12-3 or TRBV12-4 with TRBJ1-4; D remains unclear. This CDR3 region has 15 residues. V was clipped by 6 bases and J by 6 bases, with 17 bases between them. The CDR3 bases are TGTGCCAGCAGACATCGAGGGCGGCATGATGAAAAACTGTTTTTT. Its protein product is CASRHRGRHDEKLFF.

This chain uses TRBV5-1 with TRBJ2-7; D is perhaps TRBD1 or TRBD2 (5 bases each). Trimming shortened V by 1 base and J by 5 bases, and 16 bases separated the two germline ends. CDR3 length: 15 residues. The germline V gene encodes CDR1 SGHRS and CDR2 YFSETQ. Here the CDR3 reads CASSLYRGGTNEQYF. CDR3 sequence (DNA): TGCGCCAGCAGCTTGTATCGTGGGGGAACGAACGAGCAGTACTTC.

This clonotype was seen ten or more times. The chain couples TRBV4-3 to TRBJ2-3; D is unclear. The CDR3 contains 12 residues. CDR1 and CDR2 from the germline V gene are LGHNA and YSLEER. V dropped 8 bases and J dropped 1 base, with 7 bases sitting between them. The CDR3 protein is CASGDGTDTQYF. CDR3 sequence (DNA): TGCGCCAGCGGTGATGGCACAGATACGCAGTATTTT.

As regards this clonotype: A much larger clone sits a single nucleotide away, making a read error possible. J is TRBJ1-1 and V is TRBV7-9; a possible D gene is TRBD1 (5 bases). Germline CDR1 and CDR2: SEHNR and FQNEAQ (reference sequence). The CDR3 is 15 residues long. The ends were cut back, 5 bases at V and 0 bases at J, with 13 bases in the middle. As DNA, the CDR3 is TGTGCCAGCAGCCCACCGGGGCCAATGAACACTGAAGCTTTCTTT. This encodes CASSPPGPMNTEAFF. Looking up the rest from reference TRBV7-9 and TRBJ1-1 gives the full variable domain: DTGVSQNPRHKITKRGQNVTFRCDPISEHNRLYWYRQTLGQGPEFLTYFQNEAQLEKSRLLSDRFSAERPKGSFSTLEIQRTEQGDSAMYLCASSPPGPMNTEAFFGQGTRLTVV.

This clonotype showed up just a few times. The chain combines TRBV6-5 with TRBJ1-5, with TRBD1 identical over 11 bases. CDR3 length: 20 amino acids. Germline-derived CDR1 and CDR2 are MNHEY and SVGAGI. Trimming took 8 bases from V and 0 from J; bases not matched to a gene: 18. In DNA, the CDR3 is TGTGCCAGCGTTCCGCCTCGGGACAGGGGGGCCTCCGGTAGCAATCAGCCCCAGCATTTT. It yields the protein CASVPPRDRGASGSNQPQHF.

This clonotype was recorded a few times. V gene TRBV5-4 combines with J gene TRBJ2-7; D gene unclear. The CDR3 sequence is 13 residues long. From germline, CDR1 is SGHNT and CDR2 YYREEE (reference sequence). V shed 7 bases and J shed 5 bases, with 16 bases lying between them. CDR3 protein: CASWAQPHNEQYF. CDR3 nucleotide sequence: TGTGCCAGCTGGGCGCAGCCCCATAACGAGCAGTACTTC.

This clonotype was observed a few times. The V and J genes are TRBV10-2 and TRBJ2-3, with D unresolved. V was clipped by 0 bases and J by 2 bases, with 9 bases between them. The CDR3 contains 15 residues. CDR1 WSHSY and CDR2 SAAADI come from the germline V gene. This CDR3 reads CASSESSLTTDTQYF. CDR3 DNA: TGCGCCAGCAGTGAGTCGTCGTTAACCACAGATACGCAGTATTTT.

V and J are TRBV20-1 and TRBJ2-3, with 10 bases matching TRBD2. This CDR3 is built from 19 residues. J gave up 4 bases and V 6 bases, and 22 bases lay outside the gene matches. CDR1 and CDR2 from the germline V gene are DFQATT and SNEGSKA (reference sequence). The CDR3 protein is CSAKETGTSEGTPPDTQYF. The CDR3 DNA reads TGCAGTGCGAAAGAAACCGGGACTAGCGAGGGGACACCCCCAGATACGCAGTATTTT.

This clonotype was seen a few times. The rearrangement joins TRBV13 to TRBJ2-3, with 9 bases matching TRBD2. Trimming took 1 base from V and 0 from J; bases not matched to a gene: 2. Germline V CDR1 and CDR2: PRHDT, FYEKMQ (reference sequence). The CDR3 sequence is 16 residues long. DNA for the CDR3: TGTGCCAGCAGCTTAGTAGCGGGGGATAGCACAGATACGCAGTATTTT. Amino acid sequence: CASSLVAGDSTDTQYF. The whole variable domain, remainder taken from reference TRBV13 and TRBJ2-3, is AAGVIQSPRHLIKEKRETATLKCYPIPRHDTVYWYQQGPGQDPQFLISFYEKMQSDKGSIPDRFSAQQFSDYHSELNMSSLELGDSALYFCASSLVAGDSTDTQYFGPGTRLTVL.

This chain uses TRBV9 with TRBJ1-2; no clear D gene. From germline, CDR1 is SGDLS and CDR2 YYNGEE. The CDR3 runs 15 residues. Trimming left V 2 bases short and J 2 bases short, with 13 bases between. CDR3 amino acids: CASSVGDTYNYGYTF. The CDR3 coding sequence is TGTGCCAGCAGCGTCGGTGACACCTACAACTATGGCTACACCTTC.

This clonotype was counted at least ten times. The chain couples TRBV4-1 to TRBJ2-7; D uncertain. Germline CDR1 reads MGHRA; CDR2 reads YSYEKL. V lost 2 bases to trimming and J lost 7 bases, with 12 bases between them. There are 13 residues in the CDR3. CDR3 nucleotide sequence: TGCGCCAGCAGCCAAATCGAGACTGGGGAGCAGTACTTC. This codes for CASSQIETGEQYF.

This clonotype was seen repeatedly, ten times or more. V gene TRBV7-9 combines with J gene TRBJ2-3; 9 bases align to TRBD1. CDR1 is SEHNR and CDR2 is FQNEAQ in the germline V gene (reference sequence). The length of the CDR3 is 16 residues. The trim removed 5 bases at V and 2 bases at J, leaving 8 bases unmatched. The CDR3 coding sequence is TGTGCCAGCAGCGTCACAGGGGGCAAGGACACAGATACGCAGTATTTT. Residues: CASSVTGGKDTDTQYF. Together with reference TRBV7-9 and TRBJ2-3, the CDR3 gives the full variable domain: DTGVSQNPRHKITKRGQNVTFRCDPISEHNRLYWYRQTLGQGPEFLTYFQNEAQLEKSRLLSDRFSAERPKGSFSTLEIQRTEQGDSAMYLCASSVTGGKDTDTQYFGPGTRLTVL.

This clonotype was detected a few times. The chain recombines TRBV7-2 with TRBJ2-1; possibly TRBD1 for D (6 bases). The CDR3 covers 15 residues. The ends were cut back, 5 bases at V and 2 bases at J, with 13 bases in the middle. Per the germline V gene, CDR1 is SGHTA and CDR2 is FQGNSA. The CDR3 DNA is TGTGCCAGCAGCATGCTAGGGGGACCCTACAATGAGCAGTTCTTC. Its translation: CASSMLGGPYNEQFF. Complete variable domain (other parts from reference TRBV7-2 and TRBJ2-1): GAGVSQSPSNKVTEKGKDVELRCDPISGHTALYWYRQSLGQGLEFLIYFQGNSAPDKSGLPSDRFSAERTGGSVSTLTIQRTQQEDSAVYLCASSMLGGPYNEQFFGPGTRLTVL.

This clonotype has a count of ten or more. This rearrangement joins TRBV6-2 or TRBV6-3 to TRBJ2-7, with D perhaps assigned TRBD1 or TRBD2 (5 bases each). This CDR3 is built from 12 residues. CDR1 and CDR2 (germline): MNHEY, SVGEGT. The V and J ends lost 7 bases and 2 bases respectively, with 9 bases between them. The CDR3 sequence: CASMGDPYEQYF. The CDR3 DNA follows: TGTGCCAGCATGGGGGACCCCTACGAGCAGTACTTC.

This sequence joins TRBV4-3 and TRBJ2-4, with 9 bases matching TRBD2. The germline V gene has CDR1 LGHNA and CDR2 YSLEER. The V and J ends lost 1 base and 8 bases, in that order; junction bases with no gene match: 3. This CDR3 has 14 amino acids. The CDR3 sequence: CASSQVIAGDIQYF. For the CDR3, the DNA is TGCGCCAGCAGCCAAGTGATAGCGGGAGACATTCAGTACTTC.

The genes are TRBV6-5 and TRBJ2-1, with TRBD2 as a possible D gene (5 bases). The CDR3 spans 14 residues. CDR1 is MNHEY and CDR2 is SVGAGI in the germline V gene. The V and J ends lost 4 bases and 2 bases respectively, with 9 bases between them. CDR3 DNA: TGTGCCAGCAGTTGGGAGCGTCCCTACAATGAGCAGTTCTTC. It is translated as CASSWERPYNEQFF.

This clonotype was picked up a small number of times. The J gene is TRBJ2-5, the V gene TRBV19; D call uncertain. The V gene's germline CDR1 is LNHDA and CDR2 SQIVND (reference sequence). V lost 1 base to trimming and J lost 9 bases, with 12 bases between them. This CDR3 spans 13 amino acids. CDR3 sequence: CASSIGGSTAQYF. DNA for the CDR3: TGTGCCAGTAGTATAGGGGGATCGACGGCCCAGTACTTC.

This clonotype appeared many times. CDR3 protein: CAIRQGDTQYF. DNA of the CDR3: TGTGCCATCCGGCAGGGGGATACGCAGTATTTT. V and J are TRBV10-3 and TRBJ2-3, with D maybe TRBD1 (6 bases). The length of the CDR3 is 11 residues. Trimming took off 8 bases at V and 6 bases at J, with 9 bases between the two ends. CDR1 and CDR2 (germline): ENHRY, SYGVKD.

The genes are TRBV19 and TRBJ2-1; D call uncertain. Germline values: CDR1 LNHDA, CDR2 SQIVND (reference sequence). The CDR3 extends over 14 amino acids. With 3 bases removed from V and 2 bases from J, the gap between germline ends came to 8 bases. The CDR3 DNA is TGTGCCAGTAGTATCCAGTCCCCCTACAATGAGCAGTTCTTC. Protein product: CASSIQSPYNEQFF.

This clonotype has a handful of counts. V is TRBV4-1 and J is TRBJ2-7; 10 bases are a match to TRBD1. The CDR3 consists of 16 residues. Germline assignment: CDR1 MGHRA and CDR2 YSYEKL. V lost 4 bases, J lost 2 bases, and 8 bases stayed unmatched. Here the CDR3 reads CASSPTTGTGAYEQYF. In DNA, the CDR3 is TGCGCCAGCAGCCCTACGACCGGGACAGGGGCCTACGAGCAGTACTTC.

As concerns this clonotype: A much larger clone differs from this one at a single base, so this may be a read error. The chain uses TRBV6-2 or TRBV6-3 and TRBJ2-5, with a tentative D call TRBD1 (5 bases). Germline V lookup: CDR1 MNHEY, CDR2 SVGEGT. The CDR3 covers 14 residues. CDR3 sequence: CACRPDSQQETQYF. DNA for the CDR3: TGTGCCTGCAGGCCCGACAGTCAACAAGAGACCCAGTACTTC.

This clonotype was found many times. The chain combines TRBV4-1 with TRBJ2-3; D possibly corresponds to TRBD2 (6 bases). CDR1 MGHRA and CDR2 YSYEKL come from the germline V gene. V lost 0 bases and J lost 3, with 19 bases in between. CDR3 length equals 18 residues. For the CDR3, the DNA is TGCGCCAGCAGCCAAGAATCCGATTTCCATGGAGGGACAGATACGCAGTATTTT. Protein sequence: CASSQESDFHGGTDTQYF.

In the case of this clonotype: A much larger clone lies one base from this, so it may be a read error. The chain joins TRBV6-6 to TRBJ2-3; D is possibly TRBD1 (5 bases). The CDR3 consists of 10 residues. CDR1 MNHNY and CDR2 SVGAGI come from the germline V gene (reference sequence). The chain's CDR3 is CAIGTGTQYF. CDR3 sequence (DNA): TGTGCCATCGGAACAGGTACGCAGTATTTT.

This clonotype was detected a few times. This clone may be a read error of a much larger clone one base away. This chain joins TRBV14 and TRBJ1-4, with D possibly matching TRBD1 (5 bases). The CDR3 consists of 16 residues. Germline-derived CDR1 and CDR2 are SGHDN and FVKESK. The CDR3 loop is CASSQEAGSTNEKLSF. The CDR3 bases are TGTGCCAGCAGCCAAGAGGCAGGGTCAACTAATGAAAAACTGTCTTTT.